This TCR beta chain was obtained from a study of CD8 T cells in ankylosing spondylitis. There are many counts of this clonotype. TCRdb fed the 5' RACE reads into MiXCR, producing one record per CDR3 protein. The sample holds under 300,000 distinct CDR3 sequences, about 10% seen once. Material: blood, either unsorted or a sorted T cell fraction (not recorded which). This sequence was found in a male donor with ankylosing spondylitis or in good health (not recorded which).

The CDR3 sequence is CASSPRTGSVGTEAFF. The DNA of the CDR3 is TGTGCCAGTAGTCCCCGGACAGGGAGCGTCGGCACTGAAGCTTTCTTT. The rearrangement joins TRBV19 to TRBJ1-1; 8 positions agree with TRBD1. CDR1 and CDR2 (germline): LNHDA, SQIVND (reference sequence). The V and J ends lost 5 bases and 4 bases, in that order; junction bases with no gene match: 12. CDR3 size: 16 residues.